This T cell receptor (beta chain) was obtained from a study of Ad26.COV2.S vaccination and SARS-CoV-2 variants. The wider study: Once or twice, 56 days apart, Ad26.COV2.S was delivered intramuscularly.

Study results and caveats: Recipients of vaccine and of placebo showed similar breadth of their non-spike TCR repertoires. Quantification of TCR breadth and depth may have yielded underestimates of total T cell responses.

Notes on this clone: No antigen is known for it.

Data came from immunoSEQ multiplex PCR; TCRdb stores just in-frame clones and leaves some out. In the table there are just over 350,000 clones, approximately 81% of which are singletons. Trimming shortened V by 6 bases and J by 0 bases, and 14 bases separated the two germline ends. CDR3 length equals 15 residues. Germline assignment: CDR1 MNHEY and CDR2 SVGEGT. Indicated treatment: approximately 18 received Ad26.COV2.S at low or high dose, single or two shots; about 5 received placebo; per-sample allocation not given. Sampling happened 63 days after the first vaccine or placebo injection. The rearrangement links TRBV6-2 or TRBV6-3 to TRBJ1-1; D might be TRBD1 (5 bases). The sequence was obtained from a person aged 18-65 years who received the Ad26.COV2.S COVID-19 vaccine or a placebo. Sequenced material: peripheral blood, taken in a trial of Ad26.COV2.S vaccine versus placebo. CDR3 nucleotide sequence: TGTGCCAGCAGCAGGGACTTGGGCTTGAACACTGAAGCTTTCTTT. Its translation is CASSRDLGLNTEAFF.